The TCR beta chain under discussion was sequenced for a study of T-cell reconstitution after alpha-beta-depleted transplantation in children. General study points: The origin of high day-60 TCRbeta diversity in some patients lay in surviving recipient T cells and thymic progenitors. One year post-transplant, T-cell counts and diversity were largely derived from T cells produced anew.

A library of TCRbeta sequences, prepared with unique molecular identifiers, was generated. TCRdb fed the PCR reads into MiXCR, producing one record per CDR3 protein. The sample lists a few hundred thousand distinct CDR3 sequences, around 27% occurring once. The length of the CDR3 is 15 residues. Worth noting for this clonotype: The antigen is not known. The germline gene is not matched at one end of the junction; a read error may be the cause.

The specimen comprised PBMCs, sampled before TCRalphabeta/CD19-depleted stem cell transplant. This chain joins TRBV12-3 or TRBV12-4 and TRBJ2-2; 9 bases align to TRBD1. The receptor comes from a boy in the first two years of life with Wiskott-Aldrich syndrome, due to receive a stem cell transplant. CDR3 residues: CASSYKQGATGELFF. In DNA form, the CDR3 reads TGTGCCAGTAGTTACAAACAGGGGGCCACCGGGGAGCTGTTTTTT.